The entry below describes one TCR beta chain. Its matching antigen is unknown. This entry belongs to a study of cytomegalovirus exposure and HLA in healthy donors. PCR amplification relied on 60 Vbeta primers (plus 13 Jbeta primers). Generated by immunoSEQ multiplex PCR, the TCRdb table keeps only in-frame clones and is missing some. The repertoire consists of some 67,000 clones, with around 87% occurring once and the leading ten covering around 10%. Study results and caveats: Prior analysis indicated that the majority of TCR beta V segments exhibited productivity approximately 87% or approximately 30% of the time. Follow-up analysis later connected one missense variant in DCLRE1C with trimming of TCR beta V- and J-genes.

What was sequenced was PBMCs. The sequence came from a woman aged 25 to 45 in good health and CMV-seropositive.

The CDR3 loop reads CAIRLDGGFGNTIYF. The DNA of the CDR3 is TGTGCCATCAGGCTAGATGGGGGCTTTGGAAACACCATATATTTT. The V gene is TRBV10-3, the J gene TRBJ1-3; tentatively, D is TRBD1 (6 bases). The CDR3 contains 15 residues. Germline V gene sequence: CDR1 ENHRY, CDR2 SYGVKD. V shed 6 bases and J shed 3 bases, with 15 bases lying between them.